The entry that follows covers one T cell receptor beta chain sequence. The entry originates in a study of shared T cell receptors in the human thymus. Some clones are missing from TCRdb's copy, which holds only in-frame ones; the method was immunoSEQ multiplex PCR. The sample comprises hundreds of thousands of clones, around nine tenths of which are singletons, and about 0.01% rests with the top ten. Germline CDR1 reads ENHRY; CDR2 reads SYGVKD. The CDR3 has 13 residues. The junction had 6 bases not matched to a gene; V was cut back by 7 bases and J by 6 bases. The data also belong to a second study, concerning human thymus T cells. That source notes: Donation was from healthy Finnish infants who were having corrective surgery that addressed congenital heart defects. Corrective heart surgery yielded resections, and these provided the thymus tissue. Related studies noted strongly shared thymic repertoires across unrelated people.

Sequenced sample: thymocytes. V is TRBV10-3 and J is TRBJ1-2, with TRBD1 matching over 9 bases. This receptor was obtained from a boy in the first two years of life with a congenital heart defect. The CDR3 DNA reads as TGTGCCATCACACGGGGACAGGGAAATGGCTACACCTTC. Amino acids: CAITRGQGNGYTF.